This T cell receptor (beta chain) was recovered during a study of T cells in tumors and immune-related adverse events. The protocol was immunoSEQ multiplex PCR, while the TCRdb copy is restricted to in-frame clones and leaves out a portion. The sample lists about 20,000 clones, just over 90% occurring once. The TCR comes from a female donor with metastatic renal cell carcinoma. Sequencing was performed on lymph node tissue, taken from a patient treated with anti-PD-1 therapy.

The CDR3 DNA follows: TGTGCCAGCAGACGGACAGGGGATGAAAAACTGTTTTTT. Its translation: CASRRTGDEKLFF. The chain combines TRBV25-1 with TRBJ1-4, with TRBD1 matching 9 bases. The CDR3 extends over 13 amino acids. V lost 6 bases to trimming and J lost 6 bases; unmatched junction nucleotides: 2. CDR1 MGHDK and CDR2 SYGVNS come from the germline V gene.